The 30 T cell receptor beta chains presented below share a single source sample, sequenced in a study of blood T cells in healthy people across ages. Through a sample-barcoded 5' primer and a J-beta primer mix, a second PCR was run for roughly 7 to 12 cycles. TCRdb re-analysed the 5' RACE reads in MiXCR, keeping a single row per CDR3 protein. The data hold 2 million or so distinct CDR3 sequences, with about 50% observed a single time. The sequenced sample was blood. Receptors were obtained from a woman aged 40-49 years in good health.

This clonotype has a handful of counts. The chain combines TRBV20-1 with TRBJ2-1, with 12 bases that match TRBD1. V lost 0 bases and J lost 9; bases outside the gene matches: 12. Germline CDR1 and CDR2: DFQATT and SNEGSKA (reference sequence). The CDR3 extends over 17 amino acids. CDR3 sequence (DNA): TGCAGTGCTAGAGACGCTGCCCCGGGACAGGGGGCAACTGAGCAGTTCTTC. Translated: CSARDAAPGQGATEQFF.

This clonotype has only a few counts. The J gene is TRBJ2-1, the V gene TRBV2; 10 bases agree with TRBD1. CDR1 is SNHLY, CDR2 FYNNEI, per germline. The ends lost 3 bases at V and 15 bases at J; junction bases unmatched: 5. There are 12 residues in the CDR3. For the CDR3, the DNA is TGTGCCAGCAGTGAGGTGTGGGACAGGGGGTTCTTC. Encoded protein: CASSEVWDRGFF.

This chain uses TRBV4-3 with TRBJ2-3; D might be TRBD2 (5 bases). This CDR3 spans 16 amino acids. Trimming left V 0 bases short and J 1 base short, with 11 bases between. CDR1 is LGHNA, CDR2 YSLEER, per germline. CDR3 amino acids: CASSQEPRTRTDTQYF. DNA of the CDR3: TGCGCCAGCAGCCAAGAACCTCGGACTCGCACAGATACGCAGTATTTT.

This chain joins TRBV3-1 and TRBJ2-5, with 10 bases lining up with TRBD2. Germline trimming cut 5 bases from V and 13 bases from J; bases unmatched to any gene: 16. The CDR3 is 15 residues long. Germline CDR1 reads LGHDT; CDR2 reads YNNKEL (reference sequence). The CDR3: CASSFPPASGGWRYF. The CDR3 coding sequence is TGTGCCAGCAGCTTTCCCCCGGCTAGCGGGGGTTGGCGGTACTTC.

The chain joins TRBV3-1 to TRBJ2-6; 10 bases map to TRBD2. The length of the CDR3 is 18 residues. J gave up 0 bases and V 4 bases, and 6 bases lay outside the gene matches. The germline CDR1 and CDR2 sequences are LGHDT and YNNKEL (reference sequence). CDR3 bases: TGTGCCAGCAGCCTCCCTAGCGGGGGCTACTCTGGGGCCAACGTCCTGACTTTC. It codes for CASSLPSGGYSGANVLTF.

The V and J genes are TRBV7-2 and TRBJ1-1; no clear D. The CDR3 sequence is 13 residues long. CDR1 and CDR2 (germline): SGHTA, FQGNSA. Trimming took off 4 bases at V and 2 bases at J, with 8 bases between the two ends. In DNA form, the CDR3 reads TGTGCCAGCAGCTGGGAGGTAAACACTGAAGCTTTCTTT. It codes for CASSWEVNTEAFF.

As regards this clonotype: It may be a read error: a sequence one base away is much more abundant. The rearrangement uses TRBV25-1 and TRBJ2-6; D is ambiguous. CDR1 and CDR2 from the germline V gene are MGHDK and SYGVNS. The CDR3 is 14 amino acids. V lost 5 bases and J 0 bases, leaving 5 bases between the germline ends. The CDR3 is CASSTYSGANVLTF. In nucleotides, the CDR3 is TGTGCCAGCAGTACCTACTCTGGGGCCAACGTCCTGACTTTC.

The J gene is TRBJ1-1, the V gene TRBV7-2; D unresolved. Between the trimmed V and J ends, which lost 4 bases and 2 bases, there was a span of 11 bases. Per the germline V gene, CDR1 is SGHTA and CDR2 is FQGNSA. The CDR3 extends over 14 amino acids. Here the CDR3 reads CASSWRQANTEAFF. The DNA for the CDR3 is TGTGCCAGCAGCTGGCGTCAGGCTAACACTGAAGCTTTCTTT. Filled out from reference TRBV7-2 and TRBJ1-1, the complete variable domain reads GAGVSQSPSNKVTEKGKDVELRCDPISGHTALYWYRQSLGQGLEFLIYFQGNSAPDKSGLPSDRFSAERTGGSVSTLTIQRTQQEDSAVYLCASSWRQANTEAFFGQGTRLTVV.

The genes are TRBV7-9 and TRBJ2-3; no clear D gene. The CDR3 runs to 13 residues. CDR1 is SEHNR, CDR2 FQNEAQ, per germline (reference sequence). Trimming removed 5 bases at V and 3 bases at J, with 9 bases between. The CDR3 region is CASSSLETDTQYF. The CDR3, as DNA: TGTGCCAGCAGCAGCTTGGAAACAGATACGCAGTATTTT.

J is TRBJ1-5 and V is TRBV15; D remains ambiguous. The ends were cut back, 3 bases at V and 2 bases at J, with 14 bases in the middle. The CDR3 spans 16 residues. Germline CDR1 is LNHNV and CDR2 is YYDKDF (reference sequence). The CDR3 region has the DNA TGTGCCACCAGCAGTCTGAGGAGGCTAGGCAATCAGCCCCAGCATTTT. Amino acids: CATSSLRRLGNQPQHF. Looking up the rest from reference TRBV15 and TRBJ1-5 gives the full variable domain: DAMVIQNPRYQVTQFGKPVTLSCSQTLNHNVMYWYQQKSSQAPKLLFHYYDKDFNNEADTPDNFQSRRPNTSFCFLDIRSPGLGDTAMYLCATSSLRRLGNQPQHFGDGTRLSIL.

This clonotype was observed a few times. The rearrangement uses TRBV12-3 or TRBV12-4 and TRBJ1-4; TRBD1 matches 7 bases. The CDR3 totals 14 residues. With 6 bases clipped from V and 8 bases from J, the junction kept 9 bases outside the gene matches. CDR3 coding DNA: TGTGCCAGCAGAATACAGGGGCTCGGGGAAAAACTGTTTTTT. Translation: CASRIQGLGEKLFF.

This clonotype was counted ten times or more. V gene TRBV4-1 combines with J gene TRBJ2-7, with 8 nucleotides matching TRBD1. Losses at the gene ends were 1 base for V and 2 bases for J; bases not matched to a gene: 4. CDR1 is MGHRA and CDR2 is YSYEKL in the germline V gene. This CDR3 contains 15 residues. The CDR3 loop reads CASSQVGQGTYEQYF. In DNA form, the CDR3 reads TGCGCCAGCAGCCAAGTAGGACAGGGAACCTACGAGCAGTACTTC.

DNA of the CDR3: TGTGCCAGCAAGGGAGGGGGCGCCGGCCAAGGTGAAAAACTGTTTTTT. It encodes CASKGGGAGQGEKLFF. The chain links TRBV28 to TRBJ1-4; 7 bases line up with TRBD1. Germline loops: CDR1 MDHEN, CDR2 SYDVKM. This CDR3 is built from 16 residues. J lost 7 bases, V lost 7 bases, and 15 bases had no gene match.

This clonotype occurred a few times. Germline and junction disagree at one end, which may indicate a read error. CDR3 region: CASSDPGQGTDTQYF. The CDR3 DNA reads as TGTGCTAGCAGCGATCCGGGACAGGGCACAGATACGCAGTATTTT. The J gene is TRBJ2-3, the V gene TRBV7-7, with 8 bases matching TRBD1. This CDR3 spans 15 amino acids. CDR1 is SSHAT and CDR2 is FNYEAQ in the germline V gene (reference sequence).

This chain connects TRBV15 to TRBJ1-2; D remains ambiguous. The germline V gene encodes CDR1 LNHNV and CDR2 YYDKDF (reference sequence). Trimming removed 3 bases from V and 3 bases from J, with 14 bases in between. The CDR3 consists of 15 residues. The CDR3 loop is CATSSRNSQDYGYTF. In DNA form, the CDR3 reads TGTGCCACCAGCAGCCGGAACAGCCAAGACTATGGCTACACCTTC.

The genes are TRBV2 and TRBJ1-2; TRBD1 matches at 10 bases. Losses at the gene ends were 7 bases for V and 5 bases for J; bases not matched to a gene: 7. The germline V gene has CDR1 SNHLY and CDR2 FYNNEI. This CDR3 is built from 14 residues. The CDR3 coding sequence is TGTGCCAGCACCTACGGACAGGGGGAGTATGGCTACACCTTC. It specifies CASTYGQGEYGYTF.

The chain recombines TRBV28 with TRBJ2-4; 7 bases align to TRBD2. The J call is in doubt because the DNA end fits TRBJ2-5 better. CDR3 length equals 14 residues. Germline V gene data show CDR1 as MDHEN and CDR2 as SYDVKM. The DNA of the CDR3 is TGTGCCAGCAGTTGGCCTAGCGGATCGGAGACCCAGTACTTC. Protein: CASSWPSGSETQYF.

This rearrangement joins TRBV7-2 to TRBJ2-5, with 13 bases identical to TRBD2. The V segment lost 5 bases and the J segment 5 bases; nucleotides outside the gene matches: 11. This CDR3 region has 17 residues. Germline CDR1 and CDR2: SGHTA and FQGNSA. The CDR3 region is CASSVGPGLAGRETQYF. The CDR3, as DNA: TGTGCCAGCAGCGTAGGGCCGGGACTAGCGGGGCGGGAGACCCAGTACTTC.

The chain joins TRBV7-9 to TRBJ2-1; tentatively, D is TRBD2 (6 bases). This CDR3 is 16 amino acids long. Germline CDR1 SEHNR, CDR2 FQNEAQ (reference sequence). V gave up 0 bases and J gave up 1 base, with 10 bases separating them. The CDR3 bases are TGTGCCAGCAGCTTAGCTAGCGGACTATCCTACAATGAGCAGTTCTTC. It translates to CASSLASGLSYNEQFF.

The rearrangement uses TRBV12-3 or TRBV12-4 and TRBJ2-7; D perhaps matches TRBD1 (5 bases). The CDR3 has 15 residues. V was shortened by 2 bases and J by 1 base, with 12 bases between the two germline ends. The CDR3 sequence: CASSLRVTASYEQYF. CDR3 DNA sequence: TGTGCCAGCAGTTTACGAGTGACAGCTTCCTACGAGCAGTACTTC.

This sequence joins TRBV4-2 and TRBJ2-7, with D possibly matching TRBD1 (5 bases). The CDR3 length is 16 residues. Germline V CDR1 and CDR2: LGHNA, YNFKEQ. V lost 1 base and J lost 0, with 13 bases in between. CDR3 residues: CASSQALQESSYEQYF. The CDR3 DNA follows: TGTGCCAGCAGCCAAGCCCTACAGGAGAGCTCCTACGAGCAGTACTTC.

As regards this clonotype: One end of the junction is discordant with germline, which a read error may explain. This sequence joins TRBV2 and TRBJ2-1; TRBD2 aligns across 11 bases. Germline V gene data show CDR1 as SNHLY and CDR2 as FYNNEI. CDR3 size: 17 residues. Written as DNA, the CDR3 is TGTGCTAGCAGTGAAGCGCTATCTAGCGGGGGGTTGCGTGAGCAGTTCTTC. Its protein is CASSEALSSGGLREQFF.

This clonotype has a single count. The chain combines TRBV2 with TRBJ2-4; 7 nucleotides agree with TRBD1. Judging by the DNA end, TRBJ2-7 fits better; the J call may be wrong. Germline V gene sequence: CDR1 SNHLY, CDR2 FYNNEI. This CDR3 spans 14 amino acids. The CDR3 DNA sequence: TGTGCCAGCAGTGCGAGACAGGGTTTCTACGAGCAGTACTTC. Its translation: CASSARQGFYEQYF.

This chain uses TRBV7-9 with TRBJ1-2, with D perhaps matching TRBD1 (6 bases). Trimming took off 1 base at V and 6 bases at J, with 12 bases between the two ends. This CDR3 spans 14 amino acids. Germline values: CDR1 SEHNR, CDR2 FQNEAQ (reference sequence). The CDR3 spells CASSLEYHRDGYTF. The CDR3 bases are TGTGCCAGCAGCTTAGAGTACCACAGGGATGGCTACACCTTC.

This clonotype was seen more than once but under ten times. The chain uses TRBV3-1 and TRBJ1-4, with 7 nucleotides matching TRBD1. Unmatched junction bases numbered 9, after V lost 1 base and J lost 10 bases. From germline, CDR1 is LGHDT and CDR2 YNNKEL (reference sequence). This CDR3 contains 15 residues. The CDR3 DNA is TGTGCCAGCAGCCAAGGACACAGGGGAGCGGGAAAACTGTTTTTT. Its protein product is CASSQGHRGAGKLFF.

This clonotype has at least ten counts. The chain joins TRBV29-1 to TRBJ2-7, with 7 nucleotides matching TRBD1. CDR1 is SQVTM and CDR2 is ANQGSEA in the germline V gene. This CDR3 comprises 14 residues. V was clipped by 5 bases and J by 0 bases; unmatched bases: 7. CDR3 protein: CSVTDRRSSYEQYF. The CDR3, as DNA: TGCAGCGTTACGGACAGGAGGAGCTCCTACGAGCAGTACTTC.

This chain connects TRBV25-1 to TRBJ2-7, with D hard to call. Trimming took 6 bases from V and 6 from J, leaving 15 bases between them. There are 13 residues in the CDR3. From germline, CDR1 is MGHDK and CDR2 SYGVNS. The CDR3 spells CASSGISGSEQYF. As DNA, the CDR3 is TGTGCCAGCAGCGGTATCTCGGGTAGCGAGCAGTACTTC.

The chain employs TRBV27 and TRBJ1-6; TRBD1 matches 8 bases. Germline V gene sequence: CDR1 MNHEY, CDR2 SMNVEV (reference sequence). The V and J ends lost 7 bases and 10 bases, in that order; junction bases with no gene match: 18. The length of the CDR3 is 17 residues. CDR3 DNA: TGTGCCAGCACCAAGGGGACAGGTTCTTCCAGGCAATCACCCCTCCACTTT. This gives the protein CASTKGTGSSRQSPLHF.

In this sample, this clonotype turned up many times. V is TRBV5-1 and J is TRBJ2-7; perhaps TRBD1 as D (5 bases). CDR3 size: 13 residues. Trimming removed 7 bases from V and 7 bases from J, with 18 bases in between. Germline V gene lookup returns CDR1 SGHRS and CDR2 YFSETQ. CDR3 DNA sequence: TGCGCCAGCGCCACAGGCTCAACTTGGGAGCAGTACTTC. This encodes CASATGSTWEQYF.

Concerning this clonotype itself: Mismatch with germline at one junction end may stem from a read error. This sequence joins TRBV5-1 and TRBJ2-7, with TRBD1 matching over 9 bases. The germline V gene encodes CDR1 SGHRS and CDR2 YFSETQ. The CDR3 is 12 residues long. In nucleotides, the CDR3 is TGCACCAGCAGACAGGGGGCCTACGAGCAGTACTTC. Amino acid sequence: CTSRQGAYEQYF.